The 11 T cell receptor beta chains listed next were all sequenced from one sample in a study of long-term antiretroviral therapy in people with HIV. Investigators performed immunoSEQ version v3.0 at survey level. The assay was immunoSEQ multiplex PCR, and TCRdb's table has in-frame clones only and misses some. The table has 25,000 to 35,000 clones, 60% to 85% seen once. The sample was unsorted PBMCs, taken 3.1 years after starting antiretroviral therapy. The receptors here all came from a woman aged 45-60 years with HIV.

The chain has TRBV4-1 and TRBJ2-4; D unresolved. The CDR3 length is 15 residues. Germline values: CDR1 MGHRA, CDR2 YSYEKL. Trimming left V 4 bases short and J 4 bases short, with 14 bases between. The CDR3 loop reads CASSPSDPTKNIQYF. The CDR3 DNA sequence: TGCGCCAGCAGCCCTTCGGACCCTACGAAAAACATTCAGTACTTC.

V is TRBV6-1 and J is TRBJ1-2, with 7 bases aligning to TRBD1. CDR1 MNHNS and CDR2 SASEGT come from the germline V gene. Trimming cost V 7 bases and J 2 bases; bases outside gene matches: 7. The CDR3 runs 14 residues. The CDR3 sequence is CASTPDRKNYGYTF. CDR3 nucleotide sequence: TGTGCCAGCACTCCGGACAGGAAAAACTATGGCTACACCTTC.

This clone was found a few times. The chain combines TRBV5-4 with TRBJ1-6, with 9 bases that match TRBD1. With V trimmed by 1 base and J by 8 bases, 4 bases remained unmatched. This CDR3 spans 15 amino acids. Germline V lookup: CDR1 SGHNT, CDR2 YYREEE (reference sequence). The CDR3 spells CASSLLRTGDSPLHF. The CDR3 DNA follows: TGTGCCAGCAGCTTGCTCCGGACAGGGGATTCACCCCTCCACTTT.

This chain joins TRBV4-1 and TRBJ2-5; 10 bases line up with TRBD2. Germline CDR1 and CDR2: MGHRA and YSYEKL. The CDR3 totals 13 residues. V shed 5 bases, J shed 3 bases, and the junction held 0 bases outside the gene matches. CDR3 sequence (DNA): TGCGCCAGCAGCGGACTAGCGGAAGAGACCCAGTACTTC. Translation: CASSGLAEETQYF.

This chain uses TRBV9 with TRBJ1-2, with 7 bases identical to TRBD1. There are 17 residues in the CDR3. V was pared by 1 base and J by 0 bases, with 9 bases of the junction left unmatched. The germline CDR1 and CDR2 sequences are SGDLS and YYNGEE. CDR3 loop: CASSVLPGTDSNYGYTF. The CDR3, as DNA: TGTGCCAGCAGCGTACTTCCTGGGACAGATTCTAACTATGGCTACACCTTC.

J is TRBJ2-3 and V is TRBV11-2; maybe TRBD2 (7 bases). V was clipped by 5 bases and J by 6 bases, with 18 bases between them. Germline lookup yields CDR1 SGHAT and CDR2 FQNNGV. This CDR3 contains 15 residues. CDR3 protein: CASSGRDTGSDTQYF. The DNA of the CDR3 is TGTGCCAGCAGCGGGAGGGACACCGGTTCGGATACGCAGTATTTT. The full variable domain, its missing parts supplied by reference TRBV11-2 and TRBJ2-3, is EAGVAQSPRYKIIEKRQSVAFWCNPISGHATLYWYQQILGQGPKLLIQFQNNGVVDDSQLPKDRFSAERLKGVDSTLKIQPAKLEDSAVYLCASSGRDTGSDTQYFGPGTRLTVL.

The chain joins TRBV12-5 to TRBJ2-4; perhaps TRBD2 as D (6 bases). This CDR3 is built from 13 residues. Looked up from germline, CDR1 is LGHNT and CDR2 is FRNRAP. The V end lost 8 bases, the J end lost 8 bases, and 16 bases lay between the germline ends. Here the CDR3 reads CASLRDRGDIQYF. The CDR3 bases are TGTGCTAGTCTGCGGGACCGAGGAGACATTCAGTACTTC.

This clone was counted a single time. The rearrangement uses TRBV5-1 and TRBJ1-6; weak D call: TRBD1 (5 bases). Trimming pared 5 bases from V and 2 bases from J, leaving 17 bases between. The CDR3 loop spans 17 amino acids. Germline-derived CDR1 and CDR2 are SGHRS and YFSETQ. The CDR3 here is CASRSRDSITYNSPLHF. In nucleotides, the CDR3 is TGCGCCAGCAGGTCCCGGGACTCAATCACCTATAATTCACCCCTCCACTTT.

The chain combines TRBV20-1 with TRBJ2-5; D gene unclear. This CDR3 spans 10 amino acids. Trimming cost V 1 base and J 4 bases, with 1 base left between them. Germline V gene lookup returns CDR1 DFQATT and CDR2 SNEGSKA (reference sequence). The DNA for the CDR3 is TGCAGTGCTAGAGGAGAGACCCAGTACTTC. Translated, it gives CSARGETQYF.

Worth noting for this clone: Other nucleotide sequences from this sample produce the same CDR3. The chain combines TRBV7-3 with TRBJ2-2; D is ambiguous. The germline CDR1 and CDR2 sequences are SGHTA and FQGTGA. The CDR3 consists of 12 residues. V was shortened by 2 bases and J by 8 bases, with 6 bases between the two germline ends. This chain's CDR3 is CASSLRSGELFF. DNA of the CDR3: TGTGCCAGCAGCTTACGAAGTGGGGAGCTGTTTTTT.

The rearrangement uses TRBV30 and TRBJ1-3, with D possibly being TRBD1 (5 bases). Germline-derived CDR1 and CDR2 are GTSNPN and SVGIG (reference sequence). The CDR3 length is 12 residues. Trimming took 1 base from V and 7 from J, leaving 8 bases between them. The CDR3 coding sequence is TGTGCCTGGAGTGAGTCAGGGAACACCATATATTTT. It specifies CAWSESGNTIYF.